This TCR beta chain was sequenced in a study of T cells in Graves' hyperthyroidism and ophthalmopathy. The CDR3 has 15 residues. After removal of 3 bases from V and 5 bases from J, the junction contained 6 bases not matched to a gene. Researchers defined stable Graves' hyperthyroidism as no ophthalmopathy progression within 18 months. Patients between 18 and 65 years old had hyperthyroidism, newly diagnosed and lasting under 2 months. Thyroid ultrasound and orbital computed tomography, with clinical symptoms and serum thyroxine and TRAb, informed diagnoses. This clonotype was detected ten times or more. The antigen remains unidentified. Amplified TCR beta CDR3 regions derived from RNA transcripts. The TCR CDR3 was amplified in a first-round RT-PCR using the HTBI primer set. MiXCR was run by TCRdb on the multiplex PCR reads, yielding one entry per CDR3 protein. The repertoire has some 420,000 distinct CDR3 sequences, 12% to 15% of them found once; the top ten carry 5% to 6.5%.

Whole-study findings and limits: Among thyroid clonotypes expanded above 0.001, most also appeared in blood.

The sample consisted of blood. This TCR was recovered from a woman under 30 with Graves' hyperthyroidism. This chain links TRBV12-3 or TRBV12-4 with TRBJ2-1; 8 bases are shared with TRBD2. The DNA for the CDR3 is TGTGCCAGCAGTTTCCCCGCGGGAGGTCACAATGAGCAGTTCTTC. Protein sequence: CASSFPAGGHNEQFF.